Shown below are 9 T cell receptor beta chains from a single sample sequenced in a study of blood T cell repertoires in COVID-19. Measured with immunoSEQ multiplex PCR; TCRdb has only the in-frame clones, and not every one. The repertoire holds about 190,000 clones, with around 90% as singletons. The sample comprised peripheral blood. The origin of the receptors is a man over 45 with acute or convalescent COVID-19.

The rearrangement joins TRBV27 to TRBJ2-2; possibly TRBD1 for D (6 bases). The CDR3 spans 15 residues. From germline, CDR1 is MNHEY and CDR2 SMNVEV (reference sequence). V lost 1 base and J lost 2, with 8 bases in between. The CDR3 protein is CASSLLGANTGELFF. The CDR3 DNA follows: TGTGCCAGCAGTTTATTGGGGGCCAACACCGGGGAGCTGTTTTTT.

This clone has a single count. The CDR3 nucleotides read TGCGCCAGCAGTCCCTTAGGGGGGGTGACAGATACGCAGTATTTT. This gives the protein CASSPLGGVTDTQYF. The J gene is TRBJ2-3, the V gene TRBV10-2; tentative D call: TRBD2 (7 bases). CDR1 and CDR2 (germline): WSHSY, SAAADI. Trimming left V 5 bases short and J 3 bases short, with 15 bases between. There are 15 residues in the CDR3.

The rearrangement links TRBV9 to TRBJ1-5; D possibly corresponds to TRBD1 (5 bases). Germline V gene lookup returns CDR1 SGDLS and CDR2 YYNGEE. The CDR3 is made up of 14 amino acids. The V end was cut by 4 bases, the J end by 4 bases, with 12 bases between. In DNA form, the CDR3 reads TGTGCCAGCAGCCCCGATGACAGAAATCAGCCCCAGCATTTT. Its protein product is CASSPDDRNQPQHF.

The chain recombines TRBV6-1 with TRBJ2-7; D remains ambiguous. The CDR3 contains 13 residues. The germline CDR1 and CDR2 sequences are MNHNS and SASEGT. V gave up 1 base and J gave up 3 bases, with 7 bases separating them. The CDR3 loop reads CASSEDLSYEQYF. Written as DNA, the CDR3 is TGTGCCAGCAGTGAAGATCTGAGCTACGAGCAGTACTTC.

This clone occurred a few times. The genes are TRBV3-1 (or the pseudogene TRBV3-2) and TRBJ1-6; possibly TRBD1 for D (6 bases). V was pared by 8 bases and J by 6 bases, with 14 bases between. CDR3 length: 14 residues. Germline loops: CDR1 LGHDT, CDR2 YNNKEL (reference sequence). Here the CDR3 DNA reads TGTGCCAGCGGAACAGGGACGGTTAATTCACCCCTCCACTTT. Protein sequence: CASGTGTVNSPLHF.

This clone was observed a few times. The gene calls are TRBV21-1 and TRBJ2-7; the table assigns TRBD1, which was not confirmed against the DNA. TRBV21-1 is termed a pseudogene. The CDR3 has 16 residues. The DNA for the CDR3 is TGTGCCAGCAGCAAAGAGGTTACGACAGCTTATCGGGAGCAGTACGTC. Translating gives CASSKEVTTAYREQYV.

J is TRBJ2-7 and V is TRBV28, with 8 bases aligning to TRBD1. The CDR3 contains 11 residues. Per germline, CDR1 MDHEN and CDR2 SYDVKM. Trimming cost V 10 bases and J 3 bases; bases outside gene matches: 2. CDR3 sequence (DNA): TGTGCCACACAGGGGGGCTACGAGCAGTACTTC. The encoded protein is CATQGGYEQYF.

This clone was picked up a small number of times. One end of the junction fails to match germline, which may point to a read error. V and J are TRBV9 and TRBJ2-2; a weak D match, TRBD1 (6 bases). The length of the CDR3 is 15 residues. From germline, CDR1 is SGDLS and CDR2 YYNGEE. CDR3: CASTVAGTLTGELFF. The CDR3 nucleotides are TGTGCCAGCACCGTAGCCGGGACACTTACCGGGGAGCTGTTTTTT.

The chain has TRBV18 and TRBJ2-5, with D maybe TRBD1 (5 bases). This CDR3 has 14 residues. Germline values: CDR1 KGHSH, CDR2 LQKENI. V gave up 3 bases and J gave up 5 bases, with 13 bases separating them. The CDR3 spells CASSPVGAGETQYF. For the CDR3, the DNA is TGTGCCAGCTCACCGGTAGGGGCCGGCGAGACCCAGTACTTC.